The rows below give T cell receptor beta chains drawn from one sample of a study of blood T cell repertoires in COVID-19. Using immunoSEQ multiplex PCR, the repertoire was profiled, and TCRdb retains in-frame clones only, with some absent. This table has more than 300,000 clones, about 83% appearing once. The sequencing input was peripheral blood. Receptors originate from a woman between 50 and 59 years old with acute or convalescent COVID-19. CDR3s include the opening cysteine and the closing phenylalanine or tryptophan. The D gene is left open where the match is weak. Size is omitted from some rows. Given values are once, few, many or a class for expanded clones.

.	TRBJ1-2	TRBV7-2	few	CASSPQAPDSNHDGYTF	TGTGCCAGCAGCCCTCAAGCGCCTGACAGTAATCATGATGGCTACACCTTC
.	TRBJ1-1	TRBV6-5	few	CASSYRPGGNTEAFF	TGTGCCAGCAGTTACCGCCCGGGGGGGAACACTGAAGCTTTCTTT
TRBD1	TRBJ1-2	TRBV5-1	.	CASSLGRAGGDGYTF	TGCGCCAGCAGCTTGGGTCGGGCAGGGGGCGATGGCTACACCTTC
.	TRBJ1-5	TRBV11-2	once	CASSSRRNQPQHF	TGTGCCAGCAGCTCTAGGCGCAATCAGCCCCAGCATTTT
.	TRBJ2-2	TRBV19	few	CASSLPGGMINLNTGELFF	TGTGCCAGTAGTCTACCGGGCGGGATGATTAACTTAAACACCGGGGAGCTGTTTTTT
.	TRBJ2-2	TRBV6-4	.	CASSDSNYGELFF	TGTGCCAGCAGTGACTCCAACTACGGGGAGCTGTTTTTT
.	TRBJ2-3	TRBV5-1	.	CASSLGQGGYTDTQYF	TGCGCCAGCAGCTTAGGACAGGGAGGGTACACAGATACGCAGTATTTT
TRBD1	TRBJ1-4	TRBV19	.	CASTEGQGIKLFF	TGTGCCAGTACCGAGGGACAGGGCATAAAACTGTTTTTT
.	TRBJ1-6	TRBV7-2	once	CASSSRQSNSPLHF	TGTGCCAGCAGCTCCAGACAGAGCAATTCACCCCTCCACTTT
TRBD1	TRBJ1-5	TRBV27	.	CASRQTGAGQPQHF	TGTGCCAGCAGGCAAACAGGGGCGGGACAGCCCCAGCATTTT
.	TRBJ1-1	TRBV10-3	.	CAISESSGLEAFF	TGTGCCATCAGTGAGTCCAGTGGGCTGGAAGCTTTCTTT
TRBD1	TRBJ1-1	TRBV2	once	CASSEARGPGTEAFF	TGTGCCAGCAGTGAAGCCAGGGGGCCAGGGACTGAAGCTTTCTTT
TRBD2	TRBJ2-2	TRBV9	.	CASSVRLAGPGTGELFF	TGTGCCAGCAGCGTTCGACTAGCGGGGCCGGGTACCGGGGAGCTGTTTTTT
TRBD2	TRBJ2-5	TRBV6-5	.	CASSYSKYSGGETQYF	TGTGCCAGCAGTTACTCGAAGTACAGCGGGGGAGAGACCCAGTACTTC
TRBD1	TRBJ2-1	TRBV7-2	.	CASSSDRGLNEQFF	TGTGCCAGCAGCTCGGACAGGGGGCTGAATGAGCAGTTCTTC
.	TRBJ1-1	TRBV4-2	.	CASSPALEEAFF	TGTGCCAGCAGCCCCGCCCTAGAGGAAGCTTTCTTT
.	TRBJ1-1	TRBV19	.	CASSTRVTENTEAFF	TGTGCCAGTAGTACCCGGGTGACGGAGAACACTGAAGCTTTCTTT
.	TRBJ1-2	TRBV6-5	.	CASSPGGGGSYGYTF	TGTGCCAGCAGCCCCGGCGGGGGGGGTAGTTATGGCTACACCTTC
TRBD2	TRBJ2-2	TRBV3-1/TRBV3-2	.	CASTGGSGRSYTGELFF	TGTGCCAGCACAGGAGGGAGCGGGAGGTCATACACCGGGGAGCTGTTTTTT
TRBD1	TRBJ2-1	TRBV6-5	.	CASSRSGTGYNEQFF	TGTGCCAGCAGCCGTTCCGGGACAGGGTACAATGAGCAGTTCTTC
.	TRBJ2-5	TRBV6-2/TRBV6-3	.	CASSYLAQSTQYF	TGTGCCAGCAGTTACTTAGCGCAATCGACCCAGTACTTC
.	TRBJ1-2	TRBV7-9	.	CASSLGTESGYTF	TGTGCCAGCAGCTTAGGGACAGAAAGTGGCTACACCTTC
TRBD1	TRBJ1-1	TRBV7-2	.	CASSLEYRGKNTEAFF	TGTGCCAGCAGCCTCGAGTACAGGGGCAAAAACACTGAAGCTTTCTTT
TRBD1	TRBJ1-5	TRBV5-1	.	CASSPGQGAYQPQHF	TGCGCCAGCAGCCCGGGACAGGGGGCCTATCAGCCCCAGCATTTT
.	TRBJ2-5	TRBV7-9	.	CASSGGGETQYF	TGTGCCAGCAGTGGAGGGGGCGAGACCCAGTACTTC
TRBD1	TRBJ2-5	TRBV28	.	CASSTPGQGPQETQYF	TGTGCCAGCAGTACCCCGGGACAGGGACCTCAAGAGACCCAGTACTTC
.	TRBJ2-7	TRBV11-3	.	CASSALGDEQYF	TGTGCCAGCAGCGCGCTCGGAGACGAGCAGTACTTC
.	TRBJ1-6	TRBV4-1	few	CASSHLRGQNFNNSPLHF	TGCGCCAGCAGCCACCTCCGCGGGCAGAACTTTAATAATTCACCCCTCCACTTT
.	TRBJ1-2	TRBV3-1/TRBV3-2	.	CASSQEEGSYGYTF	TGTGCCAGCAGCCAAGAGGAGGGCTCCTATGGCTACACCTTC
.	TRBJ2-7	TRBV19	.	CASSILGGENEQYF	TGTGCCAGTAGTATTCTCGGCGGTGAAAACGAGCAGTACTTC
TRBD1	TRBJ1-4	TRBV27	.	CASSPSGTAREKLFF	TGTGCCAGCAGCCCCTCCGGGACAGCCAGGGAAAAACTGTTTTTT
.	TRBJ1-2	TRBV7-9	.	CASSPRGYTF	TGTGCCAGCAGCCCCCGGGGCTACACCTTC
.	TRBJ2-1	TRBV5-1	few	CASSLGTASYNEQFF	TGCGCCAGCAGCCTAGGGACTGCTTCCTACAATGAGCAGTTCTTC
.	TRBJ2-2	TRBV10-3	.	CAISGGIGELFF	TGTGCCATCAGTGGAGGGATCGGGGAGCTGTTTTTT
.	TRBJ2-5	TRBV4-3	.	CASSQDALGETQYF	TGCGCCAGCAGCCAAGATGCGCTCGGGGAGACCCAGTACTTC
.	TRBJ1-1	TRBV30	.	CAWSEGMNTEAFF	TGTGCCTGGAGTGAGGGGATGAACACTGAAGCTTTCTTT
.	TRBJ1-5	TRBV27	.	CASRGTGNNQPQHF	TGTGCCAGCAGGGGTACAGGGAACAATCAGCCCCAGCATTTT
TRBD1	TRBJ1-3	TRBV3-1/TRBV3-2	.	CASSPPWTGHSGNTIYF	TGTGCCAGCAGCCCGCCTTGGACAGGACACTCTGGAAACACCATATATTTT
TRBD1	TRBJ1-5	TRBV7-3	.	CASSPGTGIPSNQPQHF	TGTGCCAGCAGCCCCGGGACAGGGATCCCAAGCAATCAGCCCCAGCATTTT
TRBD2	TRBJ2-1	TRBV4-1	.	CASSQGLAGGYNEQFF	TGCGCCAGCAGCCAGGGACTAGCGGGAGGTTACAATGAGCAGTTCTTC
.	TRBJ1-2	TRBV14	.	CASSQGARGYTF	TGTGCCAGCAGCCAAGGGGCAAGGGGCTACACCTTC
TRBD2	TRBJ2-7	TRBV19	.	CASSIGRDTAYEQYF	TGTGCCAGTAGTATCGGGAGGGATACGGCCTACGAGCAGTACTTC
TRBD2	TRBJ2-4	TRBV7-2	.	CASSLLREGRDIQYF	TGTGCCAGCAGCCTCCTCCGGGAGGGCCGGGACATTCAGTACTTC
TRBD2	TRBJ2-4	TRBV5-4	few	CASSIGLAGGNIQYF	TGTGCCAGCAGCATTGGACTAGCGGGGGGAAACATTCAGTACTTC
.	TRBJ2-7	TRBV11-3	.	CASSLLASSEQYF	TGTGCCAGCAGCTTATTGGCTAGTAGCGAGCAGTACTTC
TRBD2	TRBJ2-1	TRBV9	few	CASSPGLAGYEQFF	TGTGCCAGCAGCCCCGGACTAGCGGGGTATGAGCAGTTCTTC
TRBD2	TRBJ2-7	TRBV18	.	CASSPLAGQYEQYF	TGTGCCAGCTCACCCCTAGCGGGACAATACGAGCAGTACTTC
TRBD2	TRBJ2-5	TRBV7-8	.	CASSPGVLAGGNGTQYF	TGTGCCAGCAGCCCAGGAGTCCTAGCGGGGGGGAATGGGACCCAGTACTTC
.	TRBJ1-1	TRBV18	.	CASSPLRENTEAFF	TGTGCCAGCTCACCACTCCGGGAGAACACTGAAGCTTTCTTT
.	TRBJ1-2	TRBV11-2	.	CASSLFGQSAGYTF	TGTGCCAGCAGCTTATTCGGACAGTCCGCGGGCTACACCTTC
.	TRBJ1-1	TRBV19	once	CASSIGAGGGSEAFF	TGTGCCAGTAGTATAGGGGCGGGAGGAGGATCTGAAGCTTTCTTT